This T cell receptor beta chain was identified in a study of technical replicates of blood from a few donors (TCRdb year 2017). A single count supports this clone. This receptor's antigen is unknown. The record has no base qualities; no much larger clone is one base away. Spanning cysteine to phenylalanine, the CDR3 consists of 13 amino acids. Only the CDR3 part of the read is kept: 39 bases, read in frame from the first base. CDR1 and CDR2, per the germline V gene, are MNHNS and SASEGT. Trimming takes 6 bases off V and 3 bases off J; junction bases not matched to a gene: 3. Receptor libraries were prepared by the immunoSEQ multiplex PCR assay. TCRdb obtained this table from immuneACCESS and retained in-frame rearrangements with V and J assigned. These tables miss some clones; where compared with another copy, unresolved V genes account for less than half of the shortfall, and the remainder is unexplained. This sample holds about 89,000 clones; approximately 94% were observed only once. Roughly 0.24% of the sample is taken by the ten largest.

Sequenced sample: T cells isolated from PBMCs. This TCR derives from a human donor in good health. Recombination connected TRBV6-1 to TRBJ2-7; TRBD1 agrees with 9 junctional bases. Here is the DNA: TGTGCCAGCAGGCGGACAGGGGACTACGAGCAGTACTTC. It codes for CASRRTGDYEQYF.